Sequencing of this T cell receptor beta chain was carried out in a study of blood T cell repertoires in COVID-19. Looking at the study overall: Some COVID-19 samples were acute and others convalescent; all came from the United States, Italy and Spain. PBMCs, B-cell-depleted T cells, or T cells were the source of the cDNA or gDNA that made up the material.

Methods used by the authors: Amplification with reference gene primers provided the estimates of nucleated cell counts. Produced via immunoSEQ multiplex PCR; TCRdb's table is partial and in-frame only. V and J calls and clone size are those listed in that table; D and trimming were worked out from the DNA. The sample lists around 270,000 clones, over 70% occurring once. All enrollees were roughly 18 to 95 years old and from about 25 US areas. Germline assignment: CDR1 SGHTA and CDR2 FQGTGA. Trimming took 6 bases from V and 5 from J, leaving 12 bases between them. CDR3 length: 13 residues. The chain recombines TRBV7-3 with TRBJ2-3; D gene ambiguous. The TCR comes from a middle-aged woman who had been exposed to COVID-19. What was sequenced was PBMCs or T cells enriched from blood (not recorded which). The CDR3 DNA sequence: TGTGCCAGCAGTTTCGCTATTGGAGATACGCAGTATTTT. Amino acids: CASSFAIGDTQYF. The full variable domain, completed using reference TRBV7-3 and TRBJ2-3, is GAGVSQTPSNKVTEKGKYVELRCDPISGHTALYWYRQSLGQGPEFLIYFQGTGAADDSGLPNDRFFAVRPEGSVSTLKIQRTERGDSAVYLCASSFAIGDTQYFGPGTRLTVL.